This TCR beta chain is from a study of blood T cell repertoires in COVID-19. Study context: Specimens from acute and convalescent COVID-19 originated in the United States, Italy and Spain.

Germline lookup yields CDR1 KGHDR and CDR2 SFDVKD. With V trimmed by 4 bases and J by 5 bases, 5 bases remained unmatched. The CDR3 is made up of 15 amino acids. In this sample, this clone turned up a few times. The repertoire was sequenced with immunoSEQ multiplex PCR; TCRdb's copy has only in-frame clones and lacks some. This table has 200,000 to 300,000 clones, approximately 83% appearing once. Sequencing used peripheral blood. V usage is TRBV24-1 and J usage is TRBJ2-1, with 9 bases that match TRBD1. This clonotype originated in a human donor in a cohort sampled during active COVID-19. The CDR3 sequence is CATSERTGENNEQFF. CDR3 sequence (DNA): TGTGCCACCAGTGAACGGACAGGGGAGAACAATGAGCAGTTCTTC.